The next 21 T cell receptor beta chains were all read from a single sample in a study of shared clonotypes between healthy human individuals. Libraries were prepared by immunoSEQ multiplex PCR; TCRdb keeps only in-frame clonotypes and omits some of them. Of some 550,000 clones detected, almost 97% appear once; the ten largest clones hold approximately 0.057%. The specimen was naive CD4+ T cells sorted from blood. Subset given: CD45RA+ positively selected. These receptors were collected from a woman in her 30s in good health.

The chain carries TRBV5-6 and TRBJ2-1; tentative D call: TRBD2 (5 bases). CDR3 size: 15 residues. Trimming cost V 2 bases and J 7 bases, with 16 bases left between them. In germline, CDR1 is SGHDT, CDR2 YYEEEE. Here the CDR3 DNA reads TGTGCCAGCAGCTTTCTAGCTTTGGATAGGAATGAGCAGTTCTTC. Amino acid sequence: CASSFLALDRNEQFF. The full variable domain, in which reference TRBV5-6 and TRBJ2-1 provide the parts outside the CDR3, is DAGVTQSPTHLIKTRGQQVTLRCSPKSGHDTVSWYQQALGQGPQFIFQYYEEEERQRGNFPDRFSGHQFPNYSSELNVNALLLGDSALYLCASSFLALDRNEQFFGPGTRLTVL.

J is TRBJ2-3 and V is TRBV4-1, with unresolved D. The CDR3 is 11 amino acids. With 0 bases removed from V and 5 bases from J, the gap between germline ends came to 0 bases. CDR1 MGHRA and CDR2 YSYEKL come from the germline V gene. This chain's CDR3 is CASSQEDTQYF. The CDR3 DNA reads as TGCGCCAGCAGCCAAGAAGATACGCAGTATTTT.

J is TRBJ2-1 and V is TRBV11-3; 8 bases agree with TRBD2. Looked up from germline, CDR1 is SGHNT and CDR2 is YENEEA. Germline trimming cut 0 bases from V and 0 bases from J; bases unmatched to any gene: 4. This CDR3 spans 17 amino acids. The CDR3 reads CASSLDGGVGSYNEQFF. The CDR3 region has the DNA TGTGCCAGCAGCTTAGACGGGGGGGTCGGCTCCTACAATGAGCAGTTCTTC.

The chain recombines TRBV5-1 with TRBJ2-7, with 9 nucleotides matching TRBD2. This CDR3 is built from 16 residues. CDR1 SGHRS and CDR2 YFSETQ come from the germline V gene. V shed 4 bases and J 0 bases; nucleotides not matched to a gene: 8. As DNA, the CDR3 is TGCGCCAGCAGCCTAAGTTTTAGCGGGAGCTCCTACGAGCAGTACTTC. It encodes CASSLSFSGSSYEQYF.

The gene calls are TRBV5-4 and TRBJ2-1; TRBD2 matches 12 bases. This CDR3 comprises 13 residues. In germline, CDR1 is SGHNT, CDR2 YYREEE (reference sequence). The ends lost 6 bases at V and 10 bases at J; junction bases unmatched: 5. Written as DNA, the CDR3 is TGTGCCAGCAACGTCGGACTAGCGGGAGAGCAGTTCTTC. This translates into CASNVGLAGEQFF.

The sample holds a few counts of this clone. This chain joins TRBV2 and TRBJ1-1; D unresolved. Trimming shortened V by 3 bases and J by 10 bases, and 18 bases separated the two germline ends. CDR1 and CDR2 from the germline V gene are SNHLY and FYNNEI. This CDR3 spans 14 amino acids. CDR3 DNA: TGTGCCAGCAGTGACGTCCGGGCGGCTGAGGGAGCTTTCTTT. It codes for CASSDVRAAEGAFF.

V gene TRBV5-1 combines with J gene TRBJ1-2; the D gene is possibly TRBD1 (6 bases). Per the germline V gene, CDR1 is SGHRS and CDR2 is YFSETQ. V was trimmed by 3 bases and J by 7 bases, leaving 16 bases between them. This CDR3 spans 14 amino acids. Here the CDR3 reads CASSWPGAPGGYTF. CDR3 coding DNA: TGCGCCAGCAGCTGGCCAGGGGCCCCCGGTGGCTACACCTTC.

CDR3 nucleotides: TGTGCCAGCAGCTCTCTCCATCCACAGGGATCGTTAGGGCAGTTCTTC. Its translation is CASSSLHPQGSLGQFF. J is TRBJ2-1 and V is TRBV5-8, with D possibly matching TRBD1 (6 bases). Trimming took 3 bases from V and 12 from J, leaving 25 bases between them. This CDR3 spans 16 amino acids. CDR1 and CDR2 (germline): SGHTS, YDEGEE.

This clone has only one observation. V usage is TRBV18 and J usage is TRBJ2-7; TRBD1 aligns across 8 bases. This CDR3 spans 13 amino acids. Per germline, CDR1 KGHSH and CDR2 LQKENI. Unmatched junction bases numbered 8, after V lost 4 bases and J lost 9 bases. CDR3 protein: CASSQTGVEVQYF. In DNA form, the CDR3 reads TGTGCCAGCTCACAGACAGGGGTTGAGGTGCAGTACTTC.

The chain couples TRBV7-6 to TRBJ2-3; D is uncertain. The ends were cut back, 8 bases at V and 4 bases at J, with 13 bases in the middle. The germline CDR1 and CDR2 sequences are SGHVS and FNYEAQ. The CDR3 is 13 amino acids. CDR3 DNA: TGTGCCAGCGGGCGTGGAAGCCCAGATACGCAGTATTTT. Protein product: CASGRGSPDTQYF.

V and J are TRBV7-2 and TRBJ2-1; 11 positions match TRBD2. This CDR3 is built from 16 residues. Germline V gene sequence: CDR1 SGHTA, CDR2 FQGNSA. With V trimmed by 4 bases and J by 4 bases, 6 bases remained unmatched. CDR3 residues: CASSSQGTSGYNEQFF. CDR3 in DNA: TGTGCCAGCAGCTCTCAAGGGACTAGCGGATACAATGAGCAGTTCTTC.

The rearrangement joins TRBV11-3 to TRBJ2-3; 9 bases align to TRBD1. CDR1 is SGHNT and CDR2 is YENEEA in the germline V gene. V shed 1 base and J 3 bases; nucleotides not matched to a gene: 2. This CDR3 spans 15 amino acids. As DNA, the CDR3 is TGTGCCAGCAGCTTAGGGGGACAGGGAACAGATACGCAGTATTTT. It is translated as CASSLGGQGTDTQYF.

Remarks on this clone: The sample contains more than one DNA sequence encoding this CDR3. The gene calls are TRBV5-1 and TRBJ2-3; D might be TRBD1 (6 bases). This CDR3 region has 15 residues. Germline lookup yields CDR1 SGHRS and CDR2 YFSETQ. V gave up 0 bases and J gave up 0 bases, with 8 bases separating them. CDR3 in amino acids: CASSLGGQSTDTQYF. The CDR3 region has the DNA TGCGCCAGCAGCTTGGGTGGACAGAGCACAGATACGCAGTATTTT.

The chain carries TRBV28 and TRBJ2-7, with D perhaps matching TRBD1 or TRBD2 (5 bases each). CDR1 and CDR2 (germline): MDHEN, SYDVKM. V was trimmed by 4 bases and J by 2 bases, leaving 12 bases between them. The CDR3 has 14 amino acids. The CDR3 region has the DNA TGTGCCAGCAGTTCCGGGACCAAGCCCTACGAGCAGTACTTC. It specifies CASSSGTKPYEQYF.

The rearrangement uses TRBV28 and TRBJ1-1; D possibly corresponds to TRBD1 (6 bases). The CDR3 contains 14 residues. V lost 7 bases and J lost 1, with 13 bases in between. Germline lookup yields CDR1 MDHEN and CDR2 SYDVKM. This chain's CDR3 is CASTPGHRNTEAFF. Here the CDR3 DNA reads TGTGCCAGCACCCCGGGACACCGGAACACTGAAGCTTTCTTT.

The chain is built from TRBV9 and TRBJ2-7; D may correspond to TRBD1 or TRBD2 (6 bases each). This CDR3 is 15 amino acids long. V lost 4 bases, J lost 8 bases, and 22 bases lay in between. Germline V gene sequence: CDR1 SGDLS, CDR2 YYNGEE. CDR3 bases: TGTGCCAGCAGCCCCTCGACAGGAACCGGGGGTCAGCAGTACTTC. As protein: CASSPSTGTGGQQYF.

V and J are TRBV28 and TRBJ2-7; a possible D gene is TRBD2 (6 bases). Trimming cost V 10 bases and J 2 bases, with 18 bases left between them. This CDR3 has 14 amino acids. Germline values: CDR1 MDHEN, CDR2 SYDVKM. In nucleotides, the CDR3 is TGTGCCACCAGACCGGGGGTTCCAACCTACGAGCAGTACTTC. Encoded protein: CATRPGVPTYEQYF.

J is TRBJ2-7 and V is TRBV7-9; 13 bases are a match to TRBD2. CDR3 length: 15 amino acids. Trimming cost V 0 bases and J 7 bases; bases outside gene matches: 3. Germline values: CDR1 SEHNR, CDR2 FQNEAQ (reference sequence). Here the CDR3 reads CASSLATGLAGEQYF. The CDR3 DNA reads as TGTGCCAGCAGCTTAGCGACGGGACTAGCGGGGGAGCAGTACTTC.

V gene TRBV11-2 combines with J gene TRBJ2-5, with 8 bases that match TRBD2. Per the germline V gene, CDR1 is SGHAT and CDR2 is FQNNGV. CDR3 length equals 14 residues. After removal of 5 bases from V and 11 bases from J, the junction contained 13 bases not matched to a gene. The DNA of the CDR3 is TGTGCCAGCAGCGCTAACAGGGAAGCGGGGGAGCAGTACTTC. This encodes CASSANREAGEQYF.

The chain joins TRBV15 to TRBJ2-4; D unclear. CDR3 length: 15 residues. Trimming took off 2 bases at V and 0 bases at J, with 8 bases between the two ends. CDR1 and CDR2 from the germline V gene are LNHNV and YYDKDF (reference sequence). The CDR3 reads CATSRSGVAKNIQYF. Here the CDR3 DNA reads TGTGCCACCAGCAGATCCGGAGTAGCCAAAAACATTCAGTACTTC.

This clone was seen just once. The chain couples TRBV19 to TRBJ2-7, with 7 nucleotides matching TRBD1. Germline values: CDR1 LNHDA, CDR2 SQIVND (reference sequence). J gave up 5 bases and V 3 bases, and 7 bases lay outside the gene matches. This CDR3 is built from 14 residues. The CDR3: CASSITGVRHEQYF. The CDR3 region has the DNA TGTGCCAGTAGTATCACAGGGGTGCGGCACGAGCAGTACTTC.